Listed below are T cell receptor beta chains from one sample, sequenced in a study of response to subunit inactivated influenza vaccine. TCRdb re-called the RT-PCR reads with MiXCR, one entry per CDR3 protein. Of over 400,000 distinct CDR3 sequences detected, 9.5% to 13% appear once; the ten largest clones hold less than 15%. The sequencing used PBMCs from blood, collected about 40 days after vaccination. The source of these receptors is a man aged 45-65 years who received an inactivated influenza vaccine. CDR3s include the opening cysteine and the closing phenylalanine or tryptophan. The D gene is left open where the match is weak. Clone size is stated in some rows and not others, as once, few, many or a class when expanded.

clone size: -; V gene: TRBV12-3/TRBV12-4; D gene: TRBD2; J gene: TRBJ2-1; CDR3 DNA: TGTGCCAGCAGTTTACCCGGACTAGCGGGGGACTCCTACAATGAGCAGTTCTTC; CDR3 protein: CASSLPGLAGDSYNEQFF
clone size: -; V gene: TRBV10-2; D gene: -; J gene: TRBJ1-1; CDR3 DNA: TGCGCCAGCAGTGCCAGCGATCGCCACACTGAAGCTTTCTTT; CDR3 protein: CASSASDRHTEAFF
clone size: -; V gene: TRBV7-2; D gene: TRBD2; J gene: TRBJ2-3; CDR3 DNA: TGTGCCAGCACCCTTAGGGCGGGAGGAGGCACAGATACGCAGTATTTT; CDR3 protein: CASTLRAGGGTDTQYF
clone size: -; V gene: TRBV7-2; D gene: -; J gene: TRBJ2-5; CDR3 DNA: TGTGCCAGCAGCTTAGGGGGTCCTCGTTCCTTC; CDR3 protein: CASSLGGPRSF
clone size: once; V gene: TRBV15; D gene: TRBD2; J gene: TRBJ2-5; CDR3 DNA: TGTGCCACCAGCAGGGGAGGGGCGGCGATAGCAGAGACCCAGTACTTC; CDR3 protein: CATSRGGAAIAETQYF
clone size: -; V gene: TRBV29-1; D gene: -; J gene: TRBJ1-4; CDR3 DNA: TGCAGCGTTGGTTCGTCCGCACTTGGAAAACTGTTTTTT; CDR3 protein: CSVGSSALGKLFF
clone size: few; V gene: TRBV20-1; D gene: -; J gene: TRBJ2-1; CDR3 DNA: TGCAGTGCTAGAGATCTCTATTCTCGGTCCGCTGGGAGTAATGAGCAGTTCTTC; CDR3 protein: CSARDLYSRSAGSNEQFF
clone size: many; V gene: TRBV7-9; D gene: -; J gene: TRBJ2-7; CDR3 DNA: TGTGCCAGCAGCTTGGCATGGGGCAGGGACTACGAGCAGTACTTC; CDR3 protein: CASSLAWGRDYEQYF
clone size: many; V gene: TRBV10-3; D gene: TRBD1; J gene: TRBJ1-1; CDR3 DNA: TGTGCCATCAGTGAGAGGGACAGCCCGAACACTGAAGCTTTCTTT; CDR3 protein: CAISERDSPNTEAFF
clone size: few; V gene: TRBV3-1; D gene: TRBD2; J gene: TRBJ2-5; CDR3 DNA: TGTGCCAGCAGCCAGGTACTAGCGAGGTACCAAGAGACCCAGTACTTC; CDR3 protein: CASSQVLARYQETQYF
clone size: few; V gene: TRBV7-9; D gene: -; J gene: TRBJ2-1; CDR3 DNA: TGTGCCAGCAGATTCCCTGCGGCTAGCGCGAACAATGAGCAGTTCTTC; CDR3 protein: CASRFPAASANNEQFF
clone size: -; V gene: TRBV6-1; D gene: TRBD2; J gene: TRBJ2-5; CDR3 DNA: TGTGCCAGCACCTTTTTGTTGGGGGAGGGACAAGAGACCCAGTACTTC; CDR3 protein: CASTFLLGEGQETQYF
clone size: few; V gene: TRBV4-3; D gene: TRBD2; J gene: TRBJ2-1; CDR3 DNA: TGCGCCAGCAGCCAAGGGCGGGGGGTCACGAACAATGAGCAGTTCTTC; CDR3 protein: CASSQGRGVTNNEQFF
clone size: -; V gene: TRBV20-1; D gene: TRBD1; J gene: TRBJ2-7; CDR3 DNA: TGCAGTGCTAGAGCCGGGACAGGGGGCCCCTACGAGCAGTACTTC; CDR3 protein: CSARAGTGGPYEQYF
clone size: many; V gene: TRBV15; D gene: -; J gene: TRBJ2-7; CDR3 DNA: TGTGCCACCAGCAAGCAGGAGGGCCCTCGGGAGCAGTACTTC; CDR3 protein: CATSKQEGPREQYF
clone size: -; V gene: TRBV29-1; D gene: TRBD1; J gene: TRBJ2-3; CDR3 DNA: TGCTGCGCCCCGAGGACAGGGACTTCAGATACGCAGTATTTT; CDR3 protein: CCAPRTGTSDTQYF
clone size: many; V gene: TRBV7-2; D gene: -; J gene: TRBJ1-4; CDR3 DNA: TGTGCCAGCGCGCCCATGGCAACTAATGAAAAACTGTTTTTT; CDR3 protein: CASAPMATNEKLFF
clone size: -; V gene: TRBV12-3/TRBV12-4; D gene: -; J gene: TRBJ1-1; CDR3 DNA: TGTGCCAGCAGTTGGCTAGTGAACACTGAAGCTTTCTTT; CDR3 protein: CASSWLVNTEAFF
clone size: many; V gene: TRBV10-3; D gene: -; J gene: TRBJ2-4; CDR3 DNA: TGTGCCATCAGTGACGGGGTAGCCAAAAACATTCAGTACTTC; CDR3 protein: CAISDGVAKNIQYF
clone size: many; V gene: TRBV20-1; D gene: -; J gene: TRBJ2-5; CDR3 DNA: TGCAGTGCTAGGGACGGTTGGGAGACCCAGTACTTC; CDR3 protein: CSARDGWETQYF
clone size: -; V gene: TRBV7-6; D gene: -; J gene: TRBJ2-5; CDR3 DNA: TGTGCCAGCAGCATAAACAGGGTGGGCGAGACCCAGTACTTC; CDR3 protein: CASSINRVGETQYF
clone size: -; V gene: TRBV20-1; D gene: TRBD2; J gene: TRBJ2-5; CDR3 DNA: TGCAGTGCCGCGGGGGGGGCCGGGGAGACCCAGTACTTC; CDR3 protein: CSAAGGAGETQYF
clone size: few; V gene: TRBV6-1; D gene: TRBD2; J gene: TRBJ2-3; CDR3 DNA: TGTGCCAGCAGTGAAACTAGCGGGAGGAGTACGCAGTATTTT; CDR3 protein: CASSETSGRSTQYF
clone size: -; V gene: TRBV12-3/TRBV12-4; D gene: TRBD1; J gene: TRBJ2-2; CDR3 DNA: TGTGCCAGCAGTCCGGGGACAGGCGGGGAGCTGTTTTTT; CDR3 protein: CASSPGTGGELFF
clone size: -; V gene: TRBV4-3; D gene: TRBD2; J gene: TRBJ2-5; CDR3 DNA: TGCGCCAGCAGCCAAGATCTGGCGGGGGGCCGGGGGACCCAGTACTTC; CDR3 protein: CASSQDLAGGRGTQYF
clone size: -; V gene: TRBV5-6; D gene: -; J gene: TRBJ1-1; CDR3 DNA: TGTGCCAGCAGCTTGGGCCCCGGGACGGCAGCTTTCTTT; CDR3 protein: CASSLGPGTAAFF
clone size: -; V gene: TRBV2; D gene: TRBD2; J gene: TRBJ2-1; CDR3 DNA: TGTGCCAGCGGAAGACTAGCATCCTACAATGAGCAGTTCTTC; CDR3 protein: CASGRLASYNEQFF
clone size: -; V gene: TRBV20-1; D gene: TRBD2; J gene: TRBJ2-7; CDR3 DNA: TGCAGTGCTAGCTCCAGTAGCGGGAGTCCATACGAGCAGTACTTC; CDR3 protein: CSASSSSGSPYEQYF
clone size: -; V gene: TRBV18; D gene: TRBD2; J gene: TRBJ2-7; CDR3 DNA: TGTGCCAGCTCCCAACGAATTACTAGCGGGAGGGTTTACGAGCAGTACTTC; CDR3 protein: CASSQRITSGRVYEQYF
clone size: many; V gene: TRBV5-1; D gene: TRBD2; J gene: TRBJ2-3; CDR3 DNA: TGCGCCAGCGGCCCCGGGGGGGTCCTAGATACGCAGTATTTT; CDR3 protein: CASGPGGVLDTQYF
clone size: -; V gene: TRBV12-5; D gene: TRBD2; J gene: TRBJ2-2; CDR3 DNA: TGTGCTAGTGGTTTAGTAGCGGGAGGGACCGGGGAGCTGTTTTTT; CDR3 protein: CASGLVAGGTGELFF
clone size: few; V gene: TRBV28; D gene: TRBD2; J gene: TRBJ2-1; CDR3 DNA: TGTGCCAGCAGCTCCTTAACTAGCGGGAGAGGAAACAATGAGCAGTTCTTC; CDR3 protein: CASSSLTSGRGNNEQFF
clone size: many; V gene: TRBV10-3; D gene: -; J gene: TRBJ1-5; CDR3 DNA: TGTGCCATCAGTGAGTCGGGGAGCAATCAGCCCCAGCATTTT; CDR3 protein: CAISESGSNQPQHF
clone size: medium-sized; V gene: TRBV9; D gene: -; J gene: TRBJ1-5; CDR3 DNA: TGTGCCAGCAGCGTAGGTCAGGGTTTCAATCAGCCCCAGCATTTT; CDR3 protein: CASSVGQGFNQPQHF